This T cell receptor (beta chain) emerged from a study of CD8 T cells in Susac syndrome. The authors reverse transcribed roughly 0.5 to 1 ug RNA with random hexamers. An immunoSEQ multiplex PCR amplified TCR beta CDR3 over 54 Vbeta and 13 Jbeta. TCRdb analysed the immunoSEQ multiplex PCR reads with MiXCR anew, one entry per CDR3 protein. The sample includes some 96,000 distinct CDR3 sequences, roughly 94% of them seen just once. V dropped 5 bases and J dropped 0 bases, with 17 bases sitting between them. There are 16 residues in the CDR3. The germline V gene has CDR1 SEHNR and CDR2 FQNEAQ (reference sequence).

V usage is TRBV7-9 and J usage is TRBJ2-7; D may be TRBD1 (6 bases). The source of this sequence is a human donor with Susac syndrome. Sequencing was done on a sample of CD4+ T cells from PBMCs. The CDR3 DNA follows: TGTGCCAGCAGCCCCCTTCTCGGGGACATCTCCTACGAGCAGTACTTC. This codes for CASSPLLGDISYEQYF.